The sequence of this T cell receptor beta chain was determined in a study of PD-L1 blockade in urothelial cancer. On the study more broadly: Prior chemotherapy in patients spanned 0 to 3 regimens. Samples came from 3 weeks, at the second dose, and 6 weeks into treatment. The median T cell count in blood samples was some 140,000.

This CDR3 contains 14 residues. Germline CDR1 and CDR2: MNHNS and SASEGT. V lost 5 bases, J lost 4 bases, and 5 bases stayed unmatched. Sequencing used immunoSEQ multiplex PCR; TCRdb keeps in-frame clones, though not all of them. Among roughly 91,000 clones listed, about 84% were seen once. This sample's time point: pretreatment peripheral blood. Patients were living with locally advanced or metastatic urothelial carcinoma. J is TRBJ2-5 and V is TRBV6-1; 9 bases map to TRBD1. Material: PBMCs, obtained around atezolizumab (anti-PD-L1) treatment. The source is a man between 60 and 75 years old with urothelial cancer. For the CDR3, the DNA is TGTGCCAGCAGTATGGACAGGGGAGGAGAGACCCAGTACTTC. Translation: CASSMDRGGETQYF.